This is a list of T cell receptor beta chains from one sample in a study of brain T cells in children with intractable seizures. Clones were read by immunoSEQ multiplex PCR, and TCRdb kept only the in-frame ones, dropping some. The sample holds approximately 110,000 clones, approximately 94% seen once. This material consisted of peripheral blood, taken at surgery. Receptors originate from a boy under three years old with hemimegalencephaly and intractable seizures. Each CDR3 is given without its conserved first and last residue. Clone size is not always given. Where it is, it says once, few, many or a class for expanded clones.

clone_size: .; v_call: TRBV29-1; j_call: TRBJ1-1; cdr3_aa: SVLVSSMNTEAF
clone_size: .; v_call: TRBV21-1; j_call: TRBJ2-1; cdr3_aa: ASSKAGENGLYNEQF
clone_size: .; v_call: TRBV28; j_call: TRBJ2-5; cdr3_aa: ASSAHRGQTQY
clone_size: .; v_call: TRBV7-9; j_call: TRBJ1-2; cdr3_aa: ASSLSPLDANYGYT
clone_size: .; v_call: TRBV6-5; j_call: TRBJ2-1; cdr3_aa: ATRNRVEQF
clone_size: .; v_call: TRBV20-1; j_call: TRBJ2-3; cdr3_aa: SARKTDTQY
clone_size: .; v_call: TRBV9; j_call: TRBJ2-1; cdr3_aa: ASSVGRSSYNEQF
clone_size: .; v_call: TRBV4-1; j_call: TRBJ2-4; cdr3_aa: ASSQEVAGGPRKNIQY
clone_size: .; v_call: TRBV27; j_call: TRBJ1-1; cdr3_aa: ASSFTTPGGMNTEAF
clone_size: .; v_call: TRBV6-5; j_call: TRBJ2-7; cdr3_aa: ASSSLAGPYEQY
clone_size: .; v_call: TRBV28; j_call: TRBJ1-4; cdr3_aa: ASSLPLDLNEKLF
clone_size: once; v_call: TRBV18; j_call: TRBJ2-7; cdr3_aa: ASSPDGRAYEQY
clone_size: .; v_call: TRBV18; j_call: TRBJ1-3; cdr3_aa: ASSPISTGGNTIY
clone_size: once; v_call: TRBV10-1; j_call: TRBJ2-5; cdr3_aa: ASSDTGFQETQY
clone_size: .; v_call: TRBV5-4; j_call: TRBJ1-1; cdr3_aa: ASRPDSLDMNTEAF
clone_size: .; v_call: TRBV28; j_call: TRBJ1-2; cdr3_aa: ASTSWRVYGYT
clone_size: once; v_call: TRBV3-1/TRBV3-2; j_call: TRBJ1-4; cdr3_aa: ASSVTGARGEKLF
clone_size: .; v_call: TRBV30; j_call: TRBJ2-7; cdr3_aa: AWSLTRFPSYEQY
clone_size: .; v_call: TRBV7-9; j_call: TRBJ1-4; cdr3_aa: ASSSGSSNEKLF
clone_size: .; v_call: TRBV5-6; j_call: TRBJ2-7; cdr3_aa: ASSGSGQGAYEQY
clone_size: .; v_call: TRBV4-1; j_call: TRBJ1-2; cdr3_aa: ASSQDRTTNYGYT
clone_size: .; v_call: TRBV29-1; j_call: TRBJ2-7; cdr3_aa: SVDPGGMGYEQY
clone_size: .; v_call: TRBV11-2; j_call: TRBJ1-4; cdr3_aa: ASSFWDGEKLF
clone_size: .; v_call: TRBV11-2; j_call: TRBJ2-5; cdr3_aa: ASSPGTGRRETQY
clone_size: .; v_call: TRBV6-1; j_call: TRBJ1-1; cdr3_aa: ASSEATGGVTEAF
clone_size: once; v_call: TRBV28; j_call: TRBJ2-7; cdr3_aa: ASSLRQVGPYEQY
clone_size: .; v_call: TRBV21-1; j_call: TRBJ1-5; cdr3_aa: ASSKREQGLGLSNQPQH
clone_size: once; v_call: TRBV27; j_call: TRBJ2-7; cdr3_aa: ASSFSGMSYEQY
clone_size: .; v_call: TRBV7-2; j_call: TRBJ2-2; cdr3_aa: ASSPTSGRGGELF
clone_size: .; v_call: TRBV5-5; j_call: TRBJ2-5; cdr3_aa: ASSYGTGTGEETQY
clone_size: .; v_call: TRBV7-2; j_call: TRBJ1-5; cdr3_aa: ASSFTGGGSNQPQH
clone_size: .; v_call: TRBV28; j_call: TRBJ1-4; cdr3_aa: ASSYTGAWKEKLF
clone_size: .; v_call: TRBV6-5; j_call: TRBJ2-7; cdr3_aa: ASSYSLAVYEQY
clone_size: once; v_call: TRBV11-3; j_call: TRBJ1-4; cdr3_aa: ASSLLATNEKLF
clone_size: .; v_call: TRBV7-5; j_call: TRBJ2-1; cdr3_aa: ARSLGRGCRYNEQF
clone_size: .; v_call: TRBV5-1; j_call: TRBJ2-3; cdr3_aa: ASSLVDGGTDTQY
clone_size: once; v_call: TRBV10-1; j_call: TRBJ1-4; cdr3_aa: ASKSRGLKKLF
clone_size: .; v_call: TRBV5-6; j_call: TRBJ1-2; cdr3_aa: ASSLAQRANDGYT
clone_size: .; v_call: TRBV30; j_call: TRBJ2-2; cdr3_aa: AWGAGELF
clone_size: .; v_call: TRBV25-1; j_call: TRBJ1-4; cdr3_aa: ASSEDRVWENEKLF
clone_size: .; v_call: TRBV20-1; j_call: TRBJ2-2; cdr3_aa: SASRPASGELF
clone_size: once; v_call: TRBV10-1; j_call: TRBJ1-1; cdr3_aa: ASSRDWSEAF
clone_size: .; v_call: TRBV6-5; j_call: TRBJ2-7; cdr3_aa: ASTRTSGNYEQY